Only a few counts were recorded for the clone carrying this TCR beta chain. Only in-frame clones appear in the TCRdb table, and some are missing; sequencing was by immunoSEQ multiplex PCR. The sample lists around 140,000 clones, about nine tenths seen once, with over 9.5% in the top ten. The data belong to a study of blood T cell repertoires in COVID-19. The CDR3 has 15 amino acids. Germline V gives CDR1 SGHKS, CDR2 YYEKEE (reference sequence). V was cut by 3 bases and J by 1 base, with 11 bases left in between. V and J are TRBV5-5 and TRBJ1-3, with TRBD1 as a possible D gene (6 bases). This clonotype was obtained from a woman in her 70s with COVID-19, enrolled during active disease. Sequencing was done on a sample of peripheral blood. The CDR3 sequence: CASSWGGRSGNTIYF. The CDR3 DNA is TGTGCCAGCAGCTGGGGGGGCCGGTCTGGAAACACCATATATTTT.